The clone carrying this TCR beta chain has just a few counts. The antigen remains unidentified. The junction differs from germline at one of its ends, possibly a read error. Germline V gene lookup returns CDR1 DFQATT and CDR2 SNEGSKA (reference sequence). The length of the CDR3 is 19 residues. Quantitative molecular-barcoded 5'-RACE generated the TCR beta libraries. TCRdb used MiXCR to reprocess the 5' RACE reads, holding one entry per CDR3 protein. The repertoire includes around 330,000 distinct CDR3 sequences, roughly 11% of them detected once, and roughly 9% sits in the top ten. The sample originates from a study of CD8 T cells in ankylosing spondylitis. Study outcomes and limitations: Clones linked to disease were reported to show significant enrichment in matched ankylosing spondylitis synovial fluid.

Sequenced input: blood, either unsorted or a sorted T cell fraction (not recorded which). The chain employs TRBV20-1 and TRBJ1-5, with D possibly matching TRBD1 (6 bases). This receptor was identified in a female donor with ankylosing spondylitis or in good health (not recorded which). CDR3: CCASFQGLTRSASNQPQHF. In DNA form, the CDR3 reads TGCTGTGCTAGTTTCCAGGGGCTGACGCGATCGGCTAGCAATCAGCCCCAGCATTTT.